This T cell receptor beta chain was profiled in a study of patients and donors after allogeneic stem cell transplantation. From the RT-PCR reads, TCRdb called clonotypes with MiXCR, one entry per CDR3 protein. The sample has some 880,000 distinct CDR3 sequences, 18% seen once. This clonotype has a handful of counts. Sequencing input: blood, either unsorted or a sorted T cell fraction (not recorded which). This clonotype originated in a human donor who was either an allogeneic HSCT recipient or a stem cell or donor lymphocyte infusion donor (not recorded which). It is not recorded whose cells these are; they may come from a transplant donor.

The chain's CDR3 is CASSLGFREGEPQHF. CDR3 bases: TGCGCCAGCAGCTTGGGCTTCAGGGAAGGGGAGCCCCAGCATTTT. The chain carries TRBV5-1 and TRBJ1-5; tentatively, D is TRBD1 (5 bases). CDR1 and CDR2 (germline): SGHRS, YFSETQ. The CDR3 length is 15 residues. Trimming left V 0 bases short and J 8 bases short, with 15 bases between.